The 16 T cell receptor beta chains reported below all come from one sample, sequenced in a study of cytomegalovirus exposure and HLA in healthy donors. Here immunoSEQ multiplex PCR was the method, and the copy in TCRdb shows in-frame clones only, minus some. The table lists 150,000 to 200,000 clones, about 83% of them singletons. Source material: PBMCs. These receptors came from a woman in her 30s in good health and CMV-seronegative.

The chain combines TRBV4-1 with TRBJ2-7; 8 bases line up with TRBD1. CDR1 and CDR2 (germline): MGHRA, YSYEKL. The CDR3 totals 15 residues. J lost 1 base, V lost 4 bases, and 6 bases had no gene match. CDR3 sequence: CASSLGTGFSYEQYF. DNA for the CDR3: TGCGCCAGCAGCCTTGGGACAGGATTTTCCTACGAGCAGTACTTC.

The V call is TRBV7-9, the J call TRBJ2-1, with 7 bases lining up with TRBD1. CDR3 length equals 18 residues. Germline loops: CDR1 SEHNR, CDR2 FQNEAQ (reference sequence). V gave up 2 bases and J gave up 0 bases; unmatched junction bases: 10. The CDR3 reads CASSLRGRQPSSYNEQFF. The CDR3 bases are TGTGCCAGCAGCTTAAGGGGGCGGCAACCGAGCTCCTACAATGAGCAGTTCTTC.

The chain joins TRBV4-1 to TRBJ2-3; 8 nucleotides align to TRBD1. CDR3 length: 15 amino acids. The germline gives CDR1 MGHRA, CDR2 YSYEKL. V trimming: 5 bases; J trimming: 1 base; junction bases outside the gene matches: 5. CDR3: CASSFPGQGTDTQYF. The CDR3 coding sequence is TGCGCCAGCAGCTTTCCGGGACAGGGCACAGATACGCAGTATTTT.

The V call is TRBV2, the J call TRBJ1-1; 7 bases match TRBD1. CDR3 length: 14 amino acids. The V and J ends lost 5 bases and 0 bases, in that order; junction bases with no gene match: 3. Germline values: CDR1 SNHLY, CDR2 FYNNEI. DNA of the CDR3: TGTGCCAGCAGTAGACAGGGCATGAACACTGAAGCTTTCTTT. This gives the protein CASSRQGMNTEAFF.

This clone appeared many times. This chain connects TRBV6-1 to TRBJ2-7; D perhaps matches TRBD2 (6 bases). There are 14 residues in the CDR3. V lost 2 bases and J lost 5, with 13 bases in between. Germline V gives CDR1 MNHNS, CDR2 SASEGT. The CDR3 nucleotides read TGTGCCAGCAGTGAATGGCGGGGCGGAAACGAGCAGTACTTC. As protein: CASSEWRGGNEQYF.

This chain uses TRBV30 with TRBJ1-1; D is perhaps TRBD1 (6 bases). The length of the CDR3 is 12 residues. Trimming left V 3 bases short and J 8 bases short, with 13 bases between. Germline CDR1 is GTSNPN and CDR2 is SVGIG (reference sequence). CDR3 nucleotide sequence: TGTGCCTGGAGCGCAGGGGCACGCGAAGCTTTCTTT. Protein sequence: CAWSAGAREAFF.

CDR3 residues: CASSGTGGLYEQFF. CDR3 DNA sequence: TGTGCCAGCAGTGGGACAGGGGGGCTTTATGAGCAGTTCTTC. V is TRBV6-5 and J is TRBJ2-1; TRBD1 aligns across 11 bases. Trimming at V came to 5 bases and at J to 8 bases, leaving 5 bases not matched to a gene. The CDR3 length is 14 residues. The germline V gene encodes CDR1 MNHEY and CDR2 SVGAGI.

The chain joins TRBV7-6 to TRBJ2-2, with 8 bases aligning to TRBD1. This CDR3 has 15 residues. From germline, CDR1 is SGHVS and CDR2 FNYEAQ. Trimming removed 6 bases from V and 3 bases from J; junction bases left unmatched: 6. The CDR3 region is CASRPTGGYTGELFF. For the CDR3, the DNA is TGTGCCAGCAGGCCCACAGGGGGGTACACCGGGGAGCTGTTTTTT.

This rearrangement joins TRBV27 to TRBJ2-1; D is ambiguous. V lost 3 bases to trimming and J lost 0 bases, with 9 bases between them. The CDR3 totals 15 residues. Germline assignment: CDR1 MNHEY and CDR2 SMNVEV (reference sequence). The CDR3 DNA reads TGTGCCAGCAGTTTGCGACACAGCTCCTACAATGAGCAGTTCTTC. It codes for CASSLRHSSYNEQFF.

The sample holds one count of this clone. This chain links TRBV5-1 with TRBJ2-2, with 7 bases fitting TRBD1. V shed 7 bases and J 3 bases; nucleotides not matched to a gene: 6. The CDR3 extends over 14 amino acids. CDR1 and CDR2 (germline): SGHRS, YFSETQ. CDR3 bases: TGCGCCAGCTCAGGACAGGCCCACACCGGGGAGCTGTTTTTT. This translates into CASSGQAHTGELFF.

This clone was seen a few times. The CDR3 DNA is TGTGCCATCAGTGGTGGGACAGGGGACGAGCAGTACTTC. Translating gives CAISGGTGDEQYF. The V and J genes are TRBV10-3 and TRBJ2-7; 10 positions match TRBD1. J gave up 5 bases and V 4 bases, and 2 bases lay outside the gene matches. The CDR3 extends over 13 amino acids. CDR1 and CDR2 from the germline V gene are ENHRY and SYGVKD.

This clone appeared a single time. The chain couples TRBV5-1 to TRBJ2-2; 8 bases fit TRBD2. Looked up from germline, CDR1 is SGHRS and CDR2 is YFSETQ. This CDR3 has 18 amino acids. The V gene end was trimmed by 4 bases and the J gene end by 5 bases; junction bases not matched to a gene: 16. The CDR3 is CASSIGTRPMVFTGELFF. For the CDR3, the DNA is TGCGCCAGCAGCATTGGGACTAGGCCGATGGTTTTTACCGGGGAGCTGTTTTTT.

This sequence joins TRBV7-2 and TRBJ2-1; tentative D call: TRBD2 (7 bases). The CDR3 contains 17 residues. V shed 6 bases and J shed 0 bases, with 18 bases lying between them. Germline CDR1 reads SGHTA; CDR2 reads FQGNSA. The CDR3 loop is CASSLRGAGVSYNEQFF. CDR3 bases: TGTGCCAGCAGTCTAAGGGGGGCGGGGGTCTCCTACAATGAGCAGTTCTTC.

The V call is TRBV4-1, the J call TRBJ1-2; 7 bases are a match to TRBD1. Per the germline V gene, CDR1 is MGHRA and CDR2 is YSYEKL. The CDR3 length is 15 residues. Trimming removed 0 bases from V and 6 bases from J; junction bases left unmatched: 7. CDR3 DNA sequence: TGCGCCAGCAGCCAAGAAATACGACAGGGTAATGGCTACACCTTC. The encoded protein is CASSQEIRQGNGYTF.

This chain uses TRBV5-1 with TRBJ1-2; D is perhaps TRBD1 (6 bases). The CDR3 extends over 13 amino acids. In germline, CDR1 is SGHRS, CDR2 YFSETQ. Trimming removed 0 bases from V and 8 bases from J, with 11 bases in between. The CDR3 coding sequence is TGCGCCAGCAGCTTGGACAGGGCGAGAGGCTACACCTTC. Its protein product is CASSLDRARGYTF.

V gene TRBV30 combines with J gene TRBJ1-5, with TRBD1 matching over 9 bases. J lost 7 bases, V lost 1 base, and 5 bases had no gene match. This CDR3 has 14 residues. The germline V gene has CDR1 GTSNPN and CDR2 SVGIG (reference sequence). The CDR3 region has the DNA TGTGCCTGGAGTGGGGGACAGGGCCTGCAGCCCCAGCATTTT. This codes for CAWSGGQGLQPQHF.